Following are 29 T cell receptor beta chains from one sample sequenced in a study of CD8+ T cells in alopecia areata. Reverse transcription of extracted RNA yielded cDNA, which provided the sequencing template. The assay was immunoSEQ multiplex PCR, and TCRdb's table has in-frame clones only and misses some. This sample carries 3,000 or so clones, none of them present only once. Sequencing was performed on lesional skin. These receptors all come from a C3H/HeJ mouse with alopecia areata. This mouse strain has H2-k as its MHC haplotype.

This clone qualifies as large. Any gene name here is a mouse gene name. The CDR3 goes on 4 residues after the read ends, and that part is filled in from the germline J gene. Other DNA sequences in the sample encode the same CDR3. The genes are TRBV16 and TRBJ2-1, with 12 positions matching TRBD1. J gave up 4 bases and V 5 bases, and 9 bases lay outside the gene matches. CDR3 length: 17 amino acids. CDR1 and CDR2 (germline): SGHSA, FRNQAP. CDR3 DNA (partial): TGTGCAAGCAGCCGGGGACAGGGGGCCCCTTGGTATGCT. Its protein product is CASSRGQGAPWYA. From start to end, the CDR3 is CASSRGQGAPWYAEQFF.

This clone showed up many times. A mismatch at residue 15 separates the TCRdb protein from the translated DNA, so the protein presented here was translated from the DNA. Mouse gene names apply. The read terminates 3 residues ahead of where the CDR3 ends, so the germline J gene completes it. The rearrangement uses TRBV5 and TRBJ1-6; 7 bases align to TRBD1. TRBJ1-6 is treated as an ORF (open reading frame) with a function not yet certain. Trimming removed 0 bases from V and 4 bases from J; junction bases left unmatched: 9. The V gene's germline CDR1 is LGHNA and CDR2 YNLKQL (reference sequence). The CDR3 runs 18 residues. Partial CDR3 DNA: TGTGCCAGCAGCCAAGATCGGGCAGGGGGGATATATAATTCGCCC. Amino acids: CASSQDRAGGIYNSP. In full, the CDR3 reads CASSQDRAGGIYNSPLYF.

With respect to this clone: The genes and germline here are from mouse. CDR3 protein: CASSAPRGRYTGQLYF. CDR3 DNA, as far as it was read: TGTGCCAGCAGTGCCCCCAGGGGTCGCTACACCGGG. The chain carries TRBV13-1 and TRBJ2-2, with D possibly TRBD1 on 6 matching bases. The read ends 4 residues shy of where the CDR3 ends; the end is completed using the germline J gene. V was clipped by 3 bases and J by 3 bases, with 15 bases between them. The CDR3 totals 16 residues. Germline V lookup: CDR1 NSHNY, CDR2 SYGAGN.

This clone has a count of ten or more. The DNA translation disagrees with the TCRdb protein at residue 13, so the protein in this description comes from the DNA. All gene names here are mouse names. The CDR3 spells CAWSLEQGATGNTLYF. The CDR3 bases that were read are TGTGCCTGGAGTCTAGAACAGGGGGCGACTGGAAATACG. V is TRBV31 and J is TRBJ1-3; 9 nucleotides agree with TRBD1. The read stops 3 residues short of the end of the CDR3; the missing end is completed from the germline J gene. Per germline, CDR1 GKSSPN and CDR2 SITVG. The CDR3 has 16 amino acids. With V trimmed by 0 bases and J by 2 bases, 5 bases remained unmatched.

This clone was seen a handful of times. Mouse gene names and germline throughout. From the germline J gene comes the end of the CDR3, since the read stops 4 residues before it. The chain employs TRBV13-2 and TRBJ2-5, with D possibly matching TRBD2 (7 bases). The CDR3 consists of 17 residues. Germline loops: CDR1 NNHNN, CDR2 SYGAGS (reference sequence). Trimming cost V 0 bases and J 1 base, with 15 bases left between them. The sequenced CDR3 bases are TGTGCCAGCGGTGATGCTCGGGGGGCGGGGGACCAAGAC. This translates into CASGDARGAGDQD. The whole CDR3 region reads CASGDARGAGDQDTQYF.

This clone was detected ten times or more. Genes and germline are mouse. The CDR3 protein is CASSMGGRDERLFF. CDR3 DNA, as far as it was read: TGTGCCAGCAGTATGGGGGGGCGCGACGAA. V is TRBV19 and J is TRBJ1-4; maybe TRBD1 (6 bases). The CDR3 is cut off 4 residues early in the read; its end comes from the germline J gene. The CDR3 spans 14 residues. V was pared by 2 bases and J by 6 bases, with 11 bases between. CDR1 and CDR2 from the germline V gene are FNHDT and SITEND (reference sequence).

This clone was observed many times. The gene names here belong to mouse. The CDR3 extends 4 residues past the end of the read, so its final part is completed from the germline J gene. V and J are TRBV29 and TRBJ1-2, with 7 positions matching TRBD1. Germline assignment: CDR1 MSHET and CDR2 SYDVDS. The CDR3 loop spans 15 amino acids. The V and J ends lost 5 bases and 0 bases, in that order; junction bases with no gene match: 6. CDR3 protein: CASSPLGTANSDYTF. CDR3 DNA, as far as it was read: TGTGCTAGCAGTCCTCTGGGGACAGCAAACTCC.

At least ten counts were recorded for this clone. These gene names are mouse names. Read coverage stops 4 residues before the CDR3 terminus; the germline J gene supplies the remainder. The chain joins TRBV17 to TRBJ2-3, with 8 bases fitting TRBD1. The J segment lost 3 bases and the V segment lost 8 bases, leaving 1 base of the junction unmatched. Germline assignment: CDR1 MNHDT and CDR2 YYDKIL. The CDR3 is 12 amino acids. The CDR3 DNA, read in part, is TGTGCTAGCGGGGACAGGGCAGAA. Translation gives CASGDRAE. The CDR3, in full, reads CASGDRAETLYF.

In this sample, this clone turned up many times. Gene labels here are mouse ones. The read ends 4 residues before the CDR3 terminus; that terminus is restored from the germline J gene. The chain has TRBV19 and TRBJ2-7; 8 bases agree with TRBD2. The trim removed 2 bases at V and 0 bases at J, leaving 4 bases unmatched. CDR1 is FNHDT, CDR2 SITEND, per germline (reference sequence). This CDR3 comprises 15 residues. CDR3 DNA (partial): TGTGCCAGCAGTATGCGGGACTGGCCCTCCTAT. Protein sequence: CASSMRDWPSY. The full CDR3 sequence reads CASSMRDWPSYEQYF.

This clone was observed at least ten times. Genes and germline come from the mouse. With the read ending 4 residues before the CDR3 end, the germline J gene is used to fill in that end. The rearrangement joins TRBV5 to TRBJ2-2; the D gene is possibly TRBD1 (6 bases). V was cut by 2 bases and J by 2 bases, with 9 bases left in between. Germline-derived CDR1 and CDR2 are LGHNA and YNLKQL (reference sequence). This CDR3 comprises 15 residues. CDR3 loop: CASSQPGENTGQLYF. The sequenced CDR3 bases are TGTGCCAGCAGCCAACCAGGGGAGAACACCGGG.

The table lists this clone with many counts. Here the gene names and germline are mouse. The CDR3 DNA, read in part, is TGTGCCAGCGGTGATCCCGGGGGAGAAAGGGGGAACACA. Amino acid sequence: CASGDPGGERGNT. The full CDR3 reads CASGDPGGERGNTEVFF. V and J are TRBV13-2 and TRBJ1-1, with a possible D match to TRBD1 (5 bases). The read terminates 4 residues ahead of where the CDR3 ends, so the germline J gene completes it. CDR3 length: 17 amino acids. V dropped 1 base and J dropped 1 base, with 17 bases sitting between them. Germline assignment: CDR1 NNHNN and CDR2 SYGAGS (reference sequence).

This clone appeared many times. Gene names follow the mouse nomenclature. The CDR3 end lies 4 residues beyond the end of the read and is filled in from the germline J gene. The chain carries TRBV31 and TRBJ2-4, with 11 bases fitting TRBD1. Germline V gene lookup returns CDR1 GKSSPN and CDR2 SITVG. With V trimmed by 4 bases and J by 0 bases, 6 bases remained unmatched. This CDR3 contains 16 residues. Incomplete CDR3 DNA: TGTGCCTGGAACCGGGACAGGGGGTTTAGTCAAAAC. This sequence encodes CAWNRDRGFSQN. In full, the CDR3 reads CAWNRDRGFSQNTLYF. The full variable domain, completed using reference TRBV31 and TRBJ2-4, is AQTIHQWPVAEIKAVGSPLSLGCTIKGKSSPNLYWYWQATGGTLQQLFYSITVGQVESVVQLNLSASRPKDDQFILSTEKLLLSHSGFYLCAWNRDRGFSQNTLYFGAGTRLSVL.

This clone was observed many times. Each gene name is a mouse one. The CDR3 loop reads CASSGTGGSNERLFF. The DNA read from the CDR3 is TGTGCCAGCTCTGGGACAGGGGGTTCCAACGAA. The rearrangement uses TRBV12-1 and TRBJ1-4, with 11 bases that match TRBD1. Read sequence stops 4 residues before the CDR3 end, and the germline J gene provides the missing end. CDR1 SGHSN and CDR2 HYEKVE come from the germline V gene. The junction had 0 bases not matched to a gene; V was cut back by 3 bases and J by 1 base. The CDR3 has 15 residues. The full variable domain, with the rest looked up from reference TRBV12-1 and TRBJ1-4, is DSGVVQSPRHIIKEKGGRSVLTCIPISGHSNVVWYQQTLGKELKFLIQHYEKVERDKGFLPSRFSVQQFDDYHSEMNMSALELEDSAMYFCASSGTGGSNERLFFGHGTKLSVL.

This clone was recorded many times. The genes and germline here are from mouse. The read falls 4 residues short of the CDR3 end, and the missing part is taken from the germline J gene. The V and J genes are TRBV13-1 and TRBJ2-7; TRBD2 matches at 7 bases. The CDR3 sequence is 13 residues long. Germline CDR1 NSHNY, CDR2 SYGAGN. Partial CDR3 DNA: TGTGCCAGCAGTGATGCCGGGGGGGAT. Its translation is CASSDAGGD. The full CDR3 protein is CASSDAGGDEQYF.

This clone was recorded at least ten times. Gene names are the mouse ones. The read terminates 4 residues ahead of where the CDR3 ends, so the germline J gene completes it. This chain connects TRBV15 to TRBJ2-2, with 7 bases fitting TRBD1. The CDR3 contains 15 residues. CDR1 and CDR2 from the germline V gene are SGHND and FRSKSL. V was clipped by 6 bases and J by 0 bases; unmatched bases: 4. CDR3 bases read: TGTGCCAGCAGCTTCGGACAGGCAAACACCGGG. Translating gives CASSFGQANTG. The full CDR3 protein reads CASSFGQANTGQLYF.

This clone was seen a handful of times. Genes and germline come from the mouse. The CDR3 bases that were read are TGTGCCAGCAGCCAAGAGTGGGGAAGTCAAAAC. Protein sequence: CASSQEWGSQN. The full CDR3 reads CASSQEWGSQNTLYF. The genes are TRBV2 and TRBJ2-4, with TRBD2 as a possible D gene (5 bases). The read gets to within 4 residues of the CDR3 end, and the germline J gene fills in the rest. The ends were cut back, 0 bases at V and 0 bases at J, with 7 bases in the middle. CDR3 length: 15 residues. Germline V gene sequence: CDR1 LGHNA, CDR2 YSYQKL.

This clone was recorded many times. Gene names refer to mouse genes. The missing CDR3 end, 4 residues past where the read stops, is filled in from the germline J gene. The chain employs TRBV13-3 and TRBJ2-7; no firm D call. Germline CDR1 reads NNHDY; CDR2 reads SYVADS. V was clipped by 1 base and J by 3 bases, with 5 bases between them. The CDR3 has 12 amino acids. The CDR3 spells CASSDWVYEQYF. The part of the CDR3 DNA that was read is TGTGCCAGCAGTGATTGGGTCTAT.

By sample fraction, this clone is medium-sized (0.01 to 0.1%). All gene names here are mouse names. The missing CDR3 end, 4 residues past where the read stops, is filled in from the germline J gene. The gene calls are TRBV1 and TRBJ1-2; D perhaps matches TRBD1 (5 bases). V was clipped by 4 bases and J by 2 bases, with 8 bases between them. The CDR3 length is 13 residues. CDR1 and CDR2 (germline): NSQYPW, LRSPGD (reference sequence). The sequenced CDR3 bases are TGCACCTGCAGTGTTCCAGGGAACTCC. Translated: CTCSVPGNS. From start to end, the CDR3 is CTCSVPGNSDYTF.

At least ten counts were recorded for this clone. TCRdb's protein sequence differs at residue 11 from the translated DNA; the protein presented here follows the DNA. Mouse names are used for the genes. Read data end 3 residues before the CDR3 end; the end is taken from the germline J gene. J is TRBJ1-3 and V is TRBV14; no clear D gene. V shed 2 bases and J shed 2 bases, with 8 bases lying between them. Germline CDR1 SGHDT, CDR2 FRDEAV. The CDR3 runs 14 residues. The CDR3 here is CASSFAGAGNTLYF. CDR3 DNA, as far as it was read: TGTGCCAGCAGTTTTGCTGGGGCTGGAAATACG.

This clone occurred many times. TCRdb and the translated DNA give different amino acids at residue 12; the protein presented here is the one translated from the DNA. Gene names follow the mouse nomenclature. This chain's CDR3 is CASSFRGTGGSPLYF. The sequenced part of the CDR3 DNA is TGTGCCAGCAGTTTTAGGGGGACAGGGGGTTCGCCC. The chain is built from TRBV14 and TRBJ1-6; 11 bases are a match to TRBD1. The read finishes 3 residues shy of the CDR3 end, and the germline J gene is used to complete it. TRBJ1-6 is an ORF for which the function is uncertain. Germline trimming cut 2 bases from V and 9 bases from J; bases unmatched to any gene: 4. Germline assignment: CDR1 SGHDT and CDR2 FRDEAV. The CDR3 is made up of 15 amino acids.

Concerning this clone: Genes and germline come from the mouse. The read terminates 4 residues before the CDR3 end, so the remaining end is supplied by the germline J gene. V is TRBV13-3 and J is TRBJ2-5; D perhaps matches TRBD2 (5 bases). This CDR3 has 11 residues. CDR1 is NNHDY, CDR2 SYVADS, per germline. The CDR3 sequence is CASSLGDTQYF. CDR3 bases read: TGTGCCAGCAGTTTGGGGGAC. The full variable domain, in which reference TRBV13-3 and TRBJ2-5 provide the parts outside the CDR3, is EAAVTQSPRSKVAVTGGKVTLSCHQTNNHDYMYWYRQDTGHGLRLIHYSYVADSTEKGDIPDGYKASRPSQENFSLILELASLSQTAVYFCASSLGDTQYFGPGTRLLVL.

This clone was counted between two and nine times. This likely traces to a read error, being one base from a far larger clone. Germline and genes: mouse. The read gets to within 4 residues of the CDR3 end, and the germline J gene fills in the rest. Additional DNA sequences in this sample encode the identical CDR3. V gene TRBV17 combines with J gene TRBJ2-5; 7 nucleotides match TRBD2. CDR1 is MNHDT and CDR2 is YYDKIL in the germline V gene. V lost 3 bases and J lost 2; bases outside the gene matches: 2. The CDR3 spans 14 residues. The sequenced CDR3 bases are TGTGCTAGCAGTAGCGGGGGGGTCCAAGAC. Protein product: CASSSGGVQD. The full CDR3 sequence reads CASSSGGVQDTQYF.

This clone came up many times. The gene symbols are mouse symbols. CDR3 bases read: TGTGCCAGCACCGGACTGGGGGGTTCTGCAGAA. This encodes CASTGLGGSAE. The complete CDR3 sequence is CASTGLGGSAETLYF. V and J are TRBV13-1 and TRBJ2-3, with 11 bases that match TRBD2. The read finishes 4 residues shy of the CDR3 end, and the germline J gene is used to complete it. CDR3 length equals 15 residues. CDR1 and CDR2 (germline): NSHNY, SYGAGN. V was clipped by 6 bases and J by 2 bases; unmatched bases: 5.

This clone appeared a few times. Mouse gene names and germline throughout. The read stops 4 residues short of the end of the CDR3; the missing end is completed from the germline J gene. The chain joins TRBV14 to TRBJ1-4; D might be TRBD1 (6 bases). The CDR3 runs to 16 residues. CDR1 is SGHDT and CDR2 is FRDEAV in the germline V gene. V shed 5 bases and J shed 0 bases, with 14 bases lying between them. The part of the CDR3 DNA that was read is TGTGCCAGCAGACCCCGACAGGAAATTTCCAACGAA. Amino acid sequence: CASRPRQEISNE. The full CDR3 sequence reads CASRPRQEISNERLFF.

This clone was found many times. The gene symbols are mouse symbols. Read sequence stops 4 residues before the CDR3 end, and the germline J gene provides the missing end. V is TRBV13-2 and J is TRBJ2-3; TRBD2 matches at 8 bases. The CDR3 covers 15 residues. The V segment lost 4 bases and the J segment 0 bases; nucleotides outside the gene matches: 4. Germline assignment: CDR1 NNHNN and CDR2 SYGAGS (reference sequence). The part of the CDR3 DNA that was read is TGTGCCAGCGGTTGGTGGGGGGGGAGTGCAGAA. Translated: CASGWWGGSAE. The entire CDR3 protein reads CASGWWGGSAETLYF.

This clone came up many times. These gene names are mouse names. The sequence runs out 4 residues before the end of the CDR3; the remainder is reconstructed from the germline J gene. The rearrangement uses TRBV2 and TRBJ2-5; 7 bases map to TRBD2. The CDR3 consists of 16 residues. The germline V gene encodes CDR1 LGHNA and CDR2 YSYQKL. CDR3 bases read: TGTGCCAGCAGCCAAGAAAGGTGGCTGGGGGAAGAC. This encodes CASSQERWLGED. In full, the CDR3 reads CASSQERWLGEDTQYF.

The sample holds many counts of this clone. Gene names are mouse gene names. The CDR3 is cut off 4 residues early in the read; its end comes from the germline J gene. The chain joins TRBV13-3 to TRBJ2-1; 7 nucleotides line up with TRBD1. Trimming at V came to 6 bases and at J to 6 bases, leaving 9 bases not matched to a gene. Germline V gives CDR1 NNHDY, CDR2 SYVADS. CDR3 size: 14 residues. The part of the CDR3 DNA that was read is TGTGCCAGCACCCTGACAGGGAGGTTTGCT. Translated: CASTLTGRFA. The whole CDR3 sequence is CASTLTGRFAEQFF.

This clone was detected ten times or more. The germline and genes are mouse ones. With the read ending 4 residues before the CDR3 end, the germline J gene is used to fill in that end. V and J are TRBV13-2 and TRBJ2-1, with a possible D match to TRBD2 (6 bases). Trimming shortened V by 1 base and J by 3 bases, and 8 bases separated the two germline ends. Germline lookup yields CDR1 NNHNN and CDR2 SYGAGS (reference sequence). The CDR3 sequence is 14 residues long. The sequenced part of the CDR3 DNA is TGTGCCAGCGGTGATACTGGGAGCTATGCT. It specifies CASGDTGSYA. The complete CDR3 reads CASGDTGSYAEQFF.

This clone was detected a few times. The protein recorded in TCRdb does not match the translated DNA at residue 13; the protein presented here comes from translating the DNA. Genes and germline come from the mouse. The read comes to an end 3 residues before the CDR3 does, leaving the germline J gene to fill in the end. The chain recombines TRBV14 with TRBJ1-6, with 10 bases aligning to TRBD1. TRBJ1-6 is an ORF, with its function uncertain. CDR1 and CDR2 (germline): SGHDT, FRDEAV. This CDR3 region has 16 residues. J lost 7 bases, V lost 4 bases, and 8 bases had no gene match. The CDR3 loop reads CASSRPGQGRNSPLYF. Incomplete CDR3 DNA: TGTGCCAGCAGTCGTCCGGGACAGGGGAGGAATTCGCCC.